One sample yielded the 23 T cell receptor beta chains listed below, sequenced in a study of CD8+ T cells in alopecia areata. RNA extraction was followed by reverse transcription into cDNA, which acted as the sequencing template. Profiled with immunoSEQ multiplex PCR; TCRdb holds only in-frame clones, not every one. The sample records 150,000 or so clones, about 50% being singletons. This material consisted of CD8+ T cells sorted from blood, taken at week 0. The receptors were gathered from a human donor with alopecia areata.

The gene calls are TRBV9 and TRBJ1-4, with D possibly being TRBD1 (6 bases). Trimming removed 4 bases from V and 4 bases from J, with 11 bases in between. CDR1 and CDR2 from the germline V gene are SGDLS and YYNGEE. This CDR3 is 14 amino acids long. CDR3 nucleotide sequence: TGTGCCAGCAGCCCTACAGGGAATAATGAAAAACTGTTTTTT. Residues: CASSPTGNNEKLFF. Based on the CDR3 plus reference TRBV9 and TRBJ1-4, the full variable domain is DSGVTQTPKHLITATGQRVTLRCSPRSGDLSVYWYQQSLDQGLQFLIQYYNGEERAKGNILERFSAQQFPDLHSELNLSSLELGDSALYFCASSPTGNNEKLFFGSGTQLSVL.

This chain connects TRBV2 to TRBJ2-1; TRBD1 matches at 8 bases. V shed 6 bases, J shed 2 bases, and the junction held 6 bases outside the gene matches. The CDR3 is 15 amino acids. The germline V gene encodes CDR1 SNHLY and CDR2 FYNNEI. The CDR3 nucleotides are TGTGCCAGCAGGGTCGGACAGGGAGCCTACAATGAGCAGTTCTTC. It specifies CASRVGQGAYNEQFF.

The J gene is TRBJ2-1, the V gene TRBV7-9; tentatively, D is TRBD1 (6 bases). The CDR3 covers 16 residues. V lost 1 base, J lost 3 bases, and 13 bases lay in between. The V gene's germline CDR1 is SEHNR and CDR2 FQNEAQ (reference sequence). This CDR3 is CASSLDEGEIYNEQFF. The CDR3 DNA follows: TGTGCCAGCAGCTTAGACGAGGGGGAGATCTACAATGAGCAGTTCTTC.

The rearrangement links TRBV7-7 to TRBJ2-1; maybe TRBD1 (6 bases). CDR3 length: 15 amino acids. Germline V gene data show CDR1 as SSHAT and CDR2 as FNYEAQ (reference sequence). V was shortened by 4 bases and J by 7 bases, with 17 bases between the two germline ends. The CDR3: CASSSDQGSGNEQFF. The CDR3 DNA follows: TGTGCCAGCAGCTCAGATCAGGGGTCGGGGAATGAGCAGTTCTTC.

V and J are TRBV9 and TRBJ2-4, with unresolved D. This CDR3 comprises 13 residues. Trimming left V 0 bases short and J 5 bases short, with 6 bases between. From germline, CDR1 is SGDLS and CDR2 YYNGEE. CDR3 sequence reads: CASSVGRENIQYF. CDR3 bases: TGTGCCAGCAGCGTAGGTAGGGAAAACATTCAGTACTTC.

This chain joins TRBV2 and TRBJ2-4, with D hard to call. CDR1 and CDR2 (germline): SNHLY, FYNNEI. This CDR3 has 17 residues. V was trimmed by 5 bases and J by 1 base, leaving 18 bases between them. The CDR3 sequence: CASSIGPTTLAKNIQYF. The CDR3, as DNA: TGTGCCAGCAGTATCGGACCGACGACCCTGGCCAAAAACATTCAGTACTTC.

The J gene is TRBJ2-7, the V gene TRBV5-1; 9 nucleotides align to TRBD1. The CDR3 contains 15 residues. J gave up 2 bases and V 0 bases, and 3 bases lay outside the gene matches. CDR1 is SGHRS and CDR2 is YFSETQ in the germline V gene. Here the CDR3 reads CASSLDDRGTYEQYF. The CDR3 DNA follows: TGCGCCAGCAGCTTGGATGACAGGGGGACCTACGAGCAGTACTTC.

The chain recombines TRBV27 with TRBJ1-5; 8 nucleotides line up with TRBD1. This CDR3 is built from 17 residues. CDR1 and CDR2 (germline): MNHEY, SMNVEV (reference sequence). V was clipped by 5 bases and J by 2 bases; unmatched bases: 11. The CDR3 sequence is CASSPGTGILGNQPQHF. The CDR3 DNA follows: TGTGCCAGCAGTCCTGGGACAGGCATTTTGGGCAATCAGCCCCAGCATTTT.

CDR3 DNA sequence: TGTGCCAGCAGTTACGGGACTACAACAACAGATACGCAGTATTTT. Its translation: CASSYGTTTTDTQYF. The chain combines TRBV6-5 with TRBJ2-3; 7 bases line up with TRBD2. Germline trimming cut 2 bases from V and 3 bases from J; bases unmatched to any gene: 5. This CDR3 region has 15 residues. CDR1 and CDR2 (germline): MNHEY, SVGAGI.

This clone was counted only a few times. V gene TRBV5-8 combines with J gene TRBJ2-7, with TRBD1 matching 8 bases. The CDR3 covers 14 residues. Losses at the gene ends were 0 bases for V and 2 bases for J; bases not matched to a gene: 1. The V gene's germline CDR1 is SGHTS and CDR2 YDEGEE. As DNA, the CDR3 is TGTGCCAGCAGCTTGGGGACAGGGACCTACGAGCAGTACTTC. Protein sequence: CASSLGTGTYEQYF. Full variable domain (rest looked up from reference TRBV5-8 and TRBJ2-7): EAGVTQSPTHLIKTRGQQATLRCSPISGHTSVYWYQQALGLGLQFLLWYDEGEERNRGNFPPRFSGRQFPNYSSELNVNALELEDSALYLCASSLGTGTYEQYFGPGTRLTVT.

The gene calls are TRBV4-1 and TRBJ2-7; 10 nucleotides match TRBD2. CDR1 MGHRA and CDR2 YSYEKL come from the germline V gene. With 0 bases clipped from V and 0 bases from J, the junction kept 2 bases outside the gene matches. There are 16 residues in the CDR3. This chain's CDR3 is CASSQEASGSSYEQYF. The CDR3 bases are TGCGCCAGCAGCCAAGAGGCTAGCGGGAGCTCCTACGAGCAGTACTTC.

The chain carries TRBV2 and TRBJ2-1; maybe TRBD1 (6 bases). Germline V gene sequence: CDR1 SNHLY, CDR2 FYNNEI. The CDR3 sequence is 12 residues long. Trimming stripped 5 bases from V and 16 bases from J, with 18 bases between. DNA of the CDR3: TGTGCCAGCAGTAGCGCGGACAGACCCGATTTCTTC. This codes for CASSSADRPDFF.

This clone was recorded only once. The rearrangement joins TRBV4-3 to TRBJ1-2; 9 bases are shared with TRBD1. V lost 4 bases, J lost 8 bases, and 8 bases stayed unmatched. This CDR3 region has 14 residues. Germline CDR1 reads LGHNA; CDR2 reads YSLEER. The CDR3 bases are TGCGCCAGCAGCCTCGACAGGGGGGGGCTCGGCTACACCTTC. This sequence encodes CASSLDRGGLGYTF.

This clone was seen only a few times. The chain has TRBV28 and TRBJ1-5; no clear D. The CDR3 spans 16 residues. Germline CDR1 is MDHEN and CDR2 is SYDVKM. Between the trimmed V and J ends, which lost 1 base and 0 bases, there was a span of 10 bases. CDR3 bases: TGTGCCAGCAGTTTATCGGCACGGTATAGCAATCAGCCCCAGCATTTT. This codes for CASSLSARYSNQPQHF.

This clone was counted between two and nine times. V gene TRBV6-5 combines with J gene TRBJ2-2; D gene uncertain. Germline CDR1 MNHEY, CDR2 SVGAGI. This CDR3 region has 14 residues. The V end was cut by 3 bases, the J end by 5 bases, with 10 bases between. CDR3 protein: CASSYGGETGELFF. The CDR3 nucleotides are TGTGCCAGCAGTTATGGTGGGGAAACCGGGGAGCTGTTTTTT.

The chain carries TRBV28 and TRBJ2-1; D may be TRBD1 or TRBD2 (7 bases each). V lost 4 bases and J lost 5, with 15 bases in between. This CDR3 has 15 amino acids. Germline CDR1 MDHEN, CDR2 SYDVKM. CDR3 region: CASSYKAGGDNEQFF. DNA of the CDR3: TGTGCCAGCAGTTACAAAGCAGGGGGGGACAATGAGCAGTTCTTC.

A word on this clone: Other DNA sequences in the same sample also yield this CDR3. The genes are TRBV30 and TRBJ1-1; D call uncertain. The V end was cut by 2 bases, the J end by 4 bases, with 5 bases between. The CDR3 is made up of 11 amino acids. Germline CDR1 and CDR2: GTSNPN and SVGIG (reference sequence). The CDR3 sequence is CAWSLGTEAFF. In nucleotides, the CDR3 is TGTGCCTGGAGTCTTGGCACTGAAGCTTTCTTT.

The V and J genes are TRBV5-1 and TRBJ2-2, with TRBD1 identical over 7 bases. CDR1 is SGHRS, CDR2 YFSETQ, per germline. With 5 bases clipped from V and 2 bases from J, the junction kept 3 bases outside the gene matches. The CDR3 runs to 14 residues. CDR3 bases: TGCGCCAGCAGGGGGACAGCTAACACCGGGGAGCTGTTTTTT. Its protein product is CASRGTANTGELFF.

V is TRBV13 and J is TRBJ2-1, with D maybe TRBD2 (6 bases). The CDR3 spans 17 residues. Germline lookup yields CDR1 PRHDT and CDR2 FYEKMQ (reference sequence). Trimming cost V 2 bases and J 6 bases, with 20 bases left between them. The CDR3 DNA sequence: TGTGCCAGCAGCTTAACGCCGACCGGGGGACCAACCAATGAGCAGTTCTTC. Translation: CASSLTPTGGPTNEQFF.

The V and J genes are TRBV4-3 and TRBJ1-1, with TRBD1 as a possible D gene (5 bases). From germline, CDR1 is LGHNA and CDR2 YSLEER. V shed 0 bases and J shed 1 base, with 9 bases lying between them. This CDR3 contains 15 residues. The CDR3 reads CASSQDRGGNTEAFF. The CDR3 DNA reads TGCGCCAGCAGCCAAGATCGGGGGGGGAACACTGAAGCTTTCTTT.

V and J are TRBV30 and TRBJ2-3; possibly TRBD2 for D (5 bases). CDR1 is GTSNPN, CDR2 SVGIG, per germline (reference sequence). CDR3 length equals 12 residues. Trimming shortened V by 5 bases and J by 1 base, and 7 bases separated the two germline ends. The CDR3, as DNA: TGTGCCTGGGGACTCGGCACAGATACGCAGTATTTT. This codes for CAWGLGTDTQYF.

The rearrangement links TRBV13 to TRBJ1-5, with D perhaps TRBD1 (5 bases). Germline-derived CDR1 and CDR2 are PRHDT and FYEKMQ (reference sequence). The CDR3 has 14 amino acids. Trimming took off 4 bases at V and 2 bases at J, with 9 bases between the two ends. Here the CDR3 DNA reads TGTGCCAGCAGCTGGGGAGGGGGCAATCAGCCCCAGCATTTT. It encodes CASSWGGGNQPQHF.

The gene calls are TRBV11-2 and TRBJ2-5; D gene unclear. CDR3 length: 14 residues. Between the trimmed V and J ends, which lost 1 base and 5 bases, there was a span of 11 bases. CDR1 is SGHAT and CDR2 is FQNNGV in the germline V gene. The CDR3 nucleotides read TGTGCCAGCAGCTTAGTCGGTAGGCAGGAGACCCAGTACTTC. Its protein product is CASSLVGRQETQYF.